The TCR beta chain under discussion was sequenced for a study of blood T cell repertoires in COVID-19. Libraries were prepared by immunoSEQ multiplex PCR; TCRdb keeps only in-frame clonotypes and omits some of them. Of around 300,000 clones in the sample, around nine tenths were seen once. Trimming cost V 6 bases and J 1 base; bases outside gene matches: 8. The CDR3 covers 16 residues. The germline CDR1 and CDR2 sequences are ENHRY and SYGVKD. Participants were aged about 18 to 89 years, lived in around 22 US areas, and enrolled virtually. V and J are TRBV10-3 and TRBJ2-3; 9 bases match TRBD1. This TCR was recovered from a woman aged 55-75 years who had recovered from COVID-19. Specimen: PBMCs or T cells enriched from blood (not recorded which). This CDR3 is CAIRVQGTGRTDTQYF. The CDR3 DNA follows: TGTGCCATCAGGGTTCAAGGGACAGGGCGCACAGATACGCAGTATTTT.